This T cell receptor beta chain appears in the sequencing data of a study of T cell responses to AZD1222 COVID-19 vaccine. Study-wide results and limits: Most donors were white British, females outnumbered males, and clonal diversity was possibly underestimated. Sampling that yielded the repertoires occurred only after the peak T cell response. Receipt of two AZD1222 doses was followed by a rise in Spike-specific TCR breadth and depth.

In regard to this clone: Its antigen is unknown.

Assay: immunoSEQ multiplex PCR; the TCRdb copy retains only in-frame clones and omits some. The sample lists some 150,000 clones; 75% to 95% were seen once. CDR3 length: 11 residues. The germline V gene has CDR1 SEHNR and CDR2 FQNEAQ (reference sequence). Deletions cut 7 bases from V and 6 bases from J, with 8 bases between. Sample: peripheral blood, taken 28 days after the second AZD1222 dose. This receptor was taken from an adult who received the AZD1222 COVID-19 vaccine. This sequence joins TRBV7-9 and TRBJ2-3; TRBD2 is a possible D gene (5 bases). CDR3 region: CASIKRDTQYF. The CDR3 nucleotides read TGTGCCAGCATCAAGCGGGATACGCAGTATTTT. The full variable domain, rest sourced from reference TRBV7-9 and TRBJ2-3, is DTGVSQNPRHKITKRGQNVTFRCDPISEHNRLYWYRQTLGQGPEFLTYFQNEAQLEKSRLLSDRFSAERPKGSFSTLEIQRTEQGDSAMYLCASIKRDTQYFGPGTRLTVL.